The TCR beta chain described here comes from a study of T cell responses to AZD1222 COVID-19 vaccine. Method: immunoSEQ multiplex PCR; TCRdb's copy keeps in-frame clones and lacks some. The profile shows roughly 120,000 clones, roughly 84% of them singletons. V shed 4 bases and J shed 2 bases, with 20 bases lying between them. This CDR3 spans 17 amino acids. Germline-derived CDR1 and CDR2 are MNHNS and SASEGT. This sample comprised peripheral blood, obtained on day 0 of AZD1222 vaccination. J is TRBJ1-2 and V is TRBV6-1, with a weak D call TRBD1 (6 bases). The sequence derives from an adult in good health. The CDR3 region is CASSGRDIYRDNYGYTF. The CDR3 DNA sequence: TGTGCCAGCAGTGGCCGGGACATCTATAGGGACAACTATGGCTACACCTTC.